This TCR beta chain was captured in a study of T cell repertoires in aging, cancer and after chemotherapy. General study findings and limits: In healthy donors, age-related TCR diversity loss mainly reflected lost richness. Compared with age-matched healthy donors, untreated hematological or solid cancer patients showed higher blood TCR clonality.

Germline CDR1 and CDR2: SGHNT and YENEEA. The CDR3 totals 11 residues. V was clipped by 5 bases and J by 4 bases, with 4 bases between them. Amplification of TCR beta used genomic DNA extracted from peripheral blood. A word on this clonotype: Its antigen is unidentified.

Multiplex touch-down PCR with TRB-A/B primers amplified rearranged V-D-J TRB sequences. TCRdb reprocessed the multiplex PCR reads with MiXCR, giving one entry per CDR3 protein. Seen here are 3,300 or so distinct CDR3 sequences, roughly 39% observed once, and the top ten hold almost 50%. Sequencing was carried out using blood. This TCR was recovered from a human donor in good health. The J gene is TRBJ2-3, the V gene TRBV11-3; D not resolved. The CDR3, as DNA: TGTGCCAGCAGCACCCCAGATACGCAGTATTTT. Its protein is CASSTPDTQYF. Full variable domain (outside the CDR3, taken from reference TRBV11-3 and TRBJ2-3): EAGVVQSPRYKIIEKKQPVAFWCNPISGHNTLYWYLQNLGQGPELLIRYENEEAVDDSQLPKDRFSAERLKGVDSTLKIQPAELGDSAVYLCASSTPDTQYFGPGTRLTVL.